This T cell receptor beta chain stems from a study of blood T cell repertoires in COVID-19. The wider study: Samples came from the United States, Italy and Spain, spanning acute and convalescent COVID-19.

The V segment lost 3 bases and the J segment 5 bases; nucleotides outside the gene matches: 10. Per the germline V gene, CDR1 is WSHSY and CDR2 is SAAADI. CDR3 length equals 15 residues. The authors' processing: Reference gene primer amplification yielded estimated nucleated cell counts. Generated by immunoSEQ multiplex PCR, the TCRdb table keeps only in-frame clones and is missing some. V, J and clone size reflect that table, while D and trimming were determined from the DNA. Here the sample spans about 270,000 clones, approximately 86% being singletons. The table lists this clone with a count of one.

The sequencing input was peripheral blood. The clonotype was recovered from a woman aged 18-29 years with acute or convalescent COVID-19. The genes are TRBV10-2 and TRBJ2-7; TRBD2 agrees at 7 bases. As DNA, the CDR3 is TGCGCCAGCAGTGACCAAGCGGGATCTCCGGACGAGCAGTACTTC. Translating gives CASSDQAGSPDEQYF.